A single sample is the source of the 26 T cell receptor beta chains below, sequenced in a study of blood T cell repertoires in COVID-19. TCRdb keeps only in-frame clones here, not all; method: immunoSEQ multiplex PCR. In the table there are around 120,000 clones, about 90% of which are singletons. Source material: peripheral blood. The receptors originated from a woman aged 55 to 70 with COVID-19, enrolled during active disease.

The V and J genes are TRBV7-2 and TRBJ1-2, with 7 positions matching TRBD1. The V and J ends lost 4 bases and 3 bases, in that order; junction bases with no gene match: 2. This CDR3 region has 13 residues. The germline CDR1 and CDR2 sequences are SGHTA and FQGNSA. CDR3: CASSSTGYYGYTF. Here the CDR3 DNA reads TGTGCCAGCAGCTCGACAGGGTACTATGGCTACACCTTC.

The chain carries TRBV29-1 and TRBJ2-7; 7 positions match TRBD1. Trimming removed 7 bases from V and 4 bases from J; junction bases left unmatched: 10. Germline CDR1 reads SQVTM; CDR2 reads ANQGSEA. The CDR3 is 13 amino acids. DNA of the CDR3: TGCAGCGGGACACGGGACAGCTCATACGAGCAGTACTTC. Its translation is CSGTRDSSYEQYF.

This rearrangement joins TRBV6-5 to TRBJ2-7, with a tentative D call TRBD1 (5 bases). This CDR3 region has 14 residues. Germline values: CDR1 MNHEY, CDR2 SVGAGI. V lost 7 bases and J 4 bases, leaving 17 bases between the germline ends. The DNA of the CDR3 is TGTGCCAGCACTTCAGGGTCAGGAGCGTACGAGCAGTACTTC. Protein product: CASTSGSGAYEQYF.

This chain uses TRBV7-6 with TRBJ2-7; 8 bases align to TRBD2. V was clipped by 1 base and J by 3 bases; unmatched bases: 8. CDR1 and CDR2 from the germline V gene are SGHVS and FNYEAQ. There are 16 residues in the CDR3. CDR3 nucleotide sequence: TGTGCCAGCAGCTTAGTCCCAGCGGGGGCGGACTACGAGCAGTACTTC. Its translation is CASSLVPAGADYEQYF.

This chain uses TRBV7-2 with TRBJ1-2, with TRBD1 matching over 10 bases. CDR1 is SGHTA, CDR2 FQGNSA, per germline. V trimming: 0 bases; J trimming: 5 bases; junction bases outside the gene matches: 6. The CDR3 extends over 16 amino acids. CDR3 sequence: CASSLAPRTGGYGYTF. The DNA for the CDR3 is TGTGCCAGCAGCTTAGCCCCTAGGACAGGGGGGTATGGCTACACCTTC. The entire variable domain, with the rest obtained from reference TRBV7-2 and TRBJ1-2, is as follows: GAGVSQSPSNKVTEKGKDVELRCDPISGHTALYWYRQSLGQGLEFLIYFQGNSAPDKSGLPSDRFSAERTGGSVSTLTIQRTQQEDSAVYLCASSLAPRTGGYGYTFGSGTRLTVV.

The rearrangement joins TRBV11-3 to TRBJ2-2, with D maybe TRBD1 (8 bases). This CDR3 is 17 amino acids long. Germline CDR1 and CDR2: SGHNT and YENEEA. Trimming removed 4 bases from V and 2 bases from J, with 17 bases in between. The CDR3 region is CASSSSYRGGNTGELFF. DNA of the CDR3: TGTGCCAGCAGCTCATCTTACAGGGGGGGAAACACCGGGGAGCTGTTTTTT.

The rearrangement uses TRBV29-1 and TRBJ1-4; 10 nucleotides match TRBD1. Trimming cost V 3 bases and J 10 bases; bases outside gene matches: 5. CDR1 SQVTM and CDR2 ANQGSEA come from the germline V gene. The CDR3 is 13 residues long. CDR3 region: CSVDPDRGGKLFF. CDR3 nucleotide sequence: TGCAGCGTTGACCCGGACAGGGGGGGAAAACTGTTTTTT.

This clone turned up a few times. The rearrangement links TRBV2 to TRBJ1-2; 8 bases map to TRBD1. Germline V gene sequence: CDR1 SNHLY, CDR2 FYNNEI. The CDR3 extends over 15 amino acids. Trimming removed 6 bases from V and 7 bases from J; junction bases left unmatched: 13. The CDR3 DNA sequence: TGTGCCAGCAGCTCCGGGGCAGGGGGCTCTGGTGGCTACACCTTC. Its translation: CASSSGAGGSGGYTF.

The chain is built from TRBV4-1 and TRBJ2-4; 8 nucleotides line up with TRBD2. J was trimmed by 2 bases and V by 1 base; bases with no gene match: 7. The germline gives CDR1 MGHRA, CDR2 YSYEKL. The CDR3 consists of 17 residues. The CDR3 sequence: CASSQAGLDRSKNIQYF. CDR3 bases: TGCGCCAGCAGCCAAGCGGGACTAGATCGGTCCAAAAACATTCAGTACTTC.

The chain combines TRBV7-3 with TRBJ2-1; D is uncertain. Trimming cost V 1 base and J 2 bases, with 9 bases left between them. The V gene's germline CDR1 is SGHTA and CDR2 FQGTGA. The CDR3 consists of 15 residues. CDR3 sequence reads: CASSLRSNPYNEQFF. In DNA form, the CDR3 reads TGTGCCAGCAGCTTAAGGAGCAACCCCTACAATGAGCAGTTCTTC.

CDR3: CAISDLANYGYTF. In nucleotides, the CDR3 is TGTGCCATCAGTGACTTAGCTAACTATGGCTACACCTTC. This chain uses TRBV10-3 with TRBJ1-2; no reliable D call. Deletions cut 3 bases from V and 0 bases from J, with 5 bases between. This CDR3 contains 13 residues. The germline V gene has CDR1 ENHRY and CDR2 SYGVKD.

The V and J genes are TRBV9 and TRBJ1-3; possibly TRBD1 for D (5 bases). This CDR3 is built from 15 residues. Germline assignment: CDR1 SGDLS and CDR2 YYNGEE. V dropped 3 bases and J dropped 4 bases, with 14 bases sitting between them. The CDR3, as DNA: TGTGCCAGCAGCGCAGTGGGGGGTTCAGGAAACACCATATATTTT. It codes for CASSAVGGSGNTIYF.

This clone was detected only once. The J gene is TRBJ1-6, the V gene TRBV20-1; no clear D gene. Deletions cut 3 bases from V and 10 bases from J, with 16 bases between. This CDR3 comprises 14 residues. Germline V lookup: CDR1 DFQATT, CDR2 SNEGSKA (reference sequence). The CDR3 DNA follows: TGCAGTGCTAGTCCCCCGGGAGGTGGGTCACCCCTCCACTTT. Translated: CSASPPGGGSPLHF.

The rearrangement uses TRBV7-8 and TRBJ2-3; 7 bases line up with TRBD2. CDR1 and CDR2 (germline): SGHVS, FQNEAQ. J was trimmed by 9 bases and V by 7 bases; bases with no gene match: 10. The CDR3 contains 13 residues. CDR3 residues: CASTRQPSGTQYF. The DNA of the CDR3 is TGTGCCAGCACCCGCCAGCCTAGCGGCACGCAGTATTTT.

The CDR3, as DNA: TGTGCCAGCAGTTACTCGTCCCGGCGGGACAGGGTTTATCTCGAGCAGTACTTC. Its translation is CASSYSSRRDRVYLEQYF. The chain recombines TRBV6-2 or TRBV6-3 with TRBJ2-7; 9 nucleotides align to TRBD1. The germline V gene encodes CDR1 MNHEY and CDR2 SVGEGT. This CDR3 has 18 residues. V lost 0 bases, J lost 6 bases, and 15 bases stayed unmatched.

This rearrangement joins TRBV5-4 to TRBJ1-6; D ambiguous. The CDR3 has 15 residues. Trimming took off 5 bases at V and 8 bases at J, with 17 bases between the two ends. Germline V gene lookup returns CDR1 SGHNT and CDR2 YYREEE (reference sequence). DNA of the CDR3: TGTGCCAGCAGGTCTGGAGGTCGCGGAGATTCACCCCTCCACTTT. This codes for CASRSGGRGDSPLHF.

This chain connects TRBV5-4 to TRBJ2-1, with TRBD1 identical over 7 bases. The CDR3 is made up of 14 amino acids. The germline V gene encodes CDR1 SGHNT and CDR2 YYREEE (reference sequence). The V and J ends lost 3 bases and 7 bases, in that order; junction bases with no gene match: 7. CDR3 sequence: CASSSRDRLNEQFF. CDR3 DNA: TGTGCCAGCAGCTCACGGGACAGATTGAATGAGCAGTTCTTC.

The chain couples TRBV5-4 to TRBJ1-1; D remains ambiguous. Germline loops: CDR1 SGHNT, CDR2 YYREEE (reference sequence). This CDR3 spans 16 amino acids. V was trimmed by 1 base and J by 4 bases, leaving 17 bases between them. DNA of the CDR3: TGTGCCAGCAGCTTGTTCGGCCGCGGAGAGGGCACTGAAGCTTTCTTT. It specifies CASSLFGRGEGTEAFF. Supplemented by reference TRBV5-4 and TRBJ1-1, the full variable domain reads ETGVTQSPTHLIKTRGQQVTLRCSSQSGHNTVSWYQQALGQGPQFIFQYYREEENGRGNFPPRFSGLQFPNYSSELNVNALELDDSALYLCASSLFGRGEGTEAFFGQGTRLTVV.

This clone was seen only once. The rearrangement joins TRBV11-1 to TRBJ2-7; 8 bases line up with TRBD1. The CDR3 is made up of 15 amino acids. CDR1 and CDR2 (germline): SGHAT, FQDESV (reference sequence). Trimming cost V 2 bases and J 5 bases; bases outside gene matches: 8. As DNA, the CDR3 is TGTGCCAGCAGCTTACCATCGGGACAGGTTGACGAGCAGTACTTC. Translated: CASSLPSGQVDEQYF.

The rearrangement joins TRBV9 to TRBJ1-2; weak D call: TRBD1 (6 bases). The V gene lost 1 base and the J gene lost 8 bases, with 15 bases spanning the gap. Germline V gives CDR1 SGDLS, CDR2 YYNGEE. The CDR3 is 14 residues long. Written as DNA, the CDR3 is TGTGCCAGCAGCGTAATGGGGGCCCCCAGCGGCTACACCTTC. Its translation is CASSVMGAPSGYTF.

CDR3: CAISESMGLAGNEQFF. Here the CDR3 DNA reads TGTGCCATCAGTGAGTCAATGGGACTAGCGGGGAATGAGCAGTTCTTC. The rearrangement links TRBV10-3 to TRBJ2-1; TRBD2 matches at 13 bases. From germline, CDR1 is ENHRY and CDR2 SYGVKD. The CDR3 consists of 16 residues. The J segment lost 7 bases and the V segment lost 0 bases, leaving 3 bases of the junction unmatched.

This chain links TRBV25-1 with TRBJ2-1, with 8 bases aligning to TRBD1. The CDR3 totals 15 residues. The germline CDR1 and CDR2 sequences are MGHDK and SYGVNS. The J segment lost 6 bases and the V segment lost 0 bases, leaving 4 bases of the junction unmatched. The CDR3 sequence: CASSEYGTGGNEQFF. Written as DNA, the CDR3 is TGTGCCAGCAGTGAATATGGTACAGGGGGCAATGAGCAGTTCTTC.

The chain joins TRBV9 to TRBJ2-4, with a weak D call TRBD1 (6 bases). The CDR3 sequence is 15 residues long. Trimming removed 0 bases from V and 9 bases from J, with 16 bases in between. CDR1 and CDR2 from the germline V gene are SGDLS and YYNGEE. The chain's CDR3 is CASSVGSGSGAIQYF. As DNA, the CDR3 is TGTGCCAGCAGCGTAGGATCCGGATCAGGGGCCATTCAGTACTTC.

This clone appeared once. This rearrangement joins TRBV4-1 to TRBJ2-1; 13 bases map to TRBD2. V lost 0 bases to trimming and J lost 4 bases; unmatched junction nucleotides: 6. The length of the CDR3 is 18 residues. Germline V CDR1 and CDR2: MGHRA, YSYEKL. CDR3 in DNA: TGCGCCAGCAGCCAAGAAACGCAGGGACTAGCGGGGTACAATGAGCAGTTCTTC. As protein: CASSQETQGLAGYNEQFF.

The V and J genes are TRBV6-1 and TRBJ1-2, with D unresolved. With 1 base removed from V and 3 bases from J, the gap between germline ends came to 9 bases. Germline CDR1 is MNHNS and CDR2 is SASEGT. This CDR3 is 14 amino acids long. Here the CDR3 reads CASSEDGGYYGYTF. The DNA of the CDR3 is TGTGCCAGCAGTGAAGACGGCGGATACTATGGCTACACCTTC.

J is TRBJ1-2 and V is TRBV24-1; D perhaps matches TRBD1 (5 bases). The CDR3 is 15 amino acids. V shed 2 bases and J shed 4 bases, with 13 bases lying between them. Germline V CDR1 and CDR2: KGHDR, SFDVKD. This chain's CDR3 is CATSDSGGVSYGYTF. In DNA form, the CDR3 reads TGTGCCACCAGTGATTCGGGGGGGGTGAGCTATGGCTACACCTTC.